A selection of T cell receptor beta chains follows, all from one sample in a study of OX40 agonist ivuxolimab in advanced cancers. Data came from immunoSEQ multiplex PCR; TCRdb stores just in-frame clones and leaves some out. The repertoire holds 79,000 or so clones, approximately 85% seen once, with approximately 0.57% in the top ten. Source: CD4+ or CD8+ T cells sorted from blood, taken in a trial of the OX40 agonist ivuxolimab. These receptors all come from an adult with an advanced solid tumor such as melanoma, head and neck, liver or kidney cancer. CDR3s include the opening cysteine and the closing phenylalanine or tryptophan. A D gene is named only where the DNA matches it firmly. Clone size is not always given. Where it is, it says once, few, many or a class for expanded clones.

D gene	clone size	V gene	J gene	CDR3 DNA	CDR3 protein
NA	NA	TRBV29-1	TRBJ2-1	TGCAGCGTGCTAGGCGCGAAGGGCTCCTACAATGAGCAGTTCTTC	CSVLGAKGSYNEQFF
NA	NA	TRBV10-3	TRBJ2-3	TGTGCCATCAGTGAGAGAGGGGATTACACAGATACGCAGTATTTT	CAISERGDYTDTQYF
NA	few	TRBV10-3	TRBJ1-2	TGTGCCATGTCGGGGGGGGATGGCTACACCTTC	CAMSGGDGYTF
NA	once	TRBV6-5	TRBJ2-7	TGTGCCAGCAGTTACTCGTCAACAGGGACCTACGAGCAGTACTTC	CASSYSSTGTYEQYF
NA	NA	TRBV18	TRBJ1-3	TGTGCCAGCTCACCTCGTGCTGATCTGGGAAACACCATATATTTT	CASSPRADLGNTIYF
NA	NA	TRBV7-6	TRBJ2-3	TGTGCCAGCAGCGTCCCTTGGGGGGCCACAGATACGCAGTATTTT	CASSVPWGATDTQYF
NA	NA	TRBV5-1	TRBJ2-7	TGCGCCAGCAGCTGGGACTCTAATTACGAGCAGTACTTC	CASSWDSNYEQYF
NA	NA	TRBV5-1	TRBJ1-4	TGCGCCAGCAGCTTTGTCGGAGTCAATGAAAAACTGTTTTTT	CASSFVGVNEKLFF
TRBD1	NA	TRBV7-9	TRBJ2-1	TGTGCCAGCAGCTTAGGGACAGGTTCATACAATGAGCAGTTCTTC	CASSLGTGSYNEQFF
TRBD2	NA	TRBV9	TRBJ2-2	TGTGCCAGCAGCCTCGGACTAGCGGGCGGGAACACCGGGGAGCTGTTTTTT	CASSLGLAGGNTGELFF
NA	NA	TRBV5-4	TRBJ1-6	TGTGCCAGCAGCTTGGTGGGGGGGCAGAATTCACCCCTCCACTTT	CASSLVGGQNSPLHF
TRBD1	NA	TRBV12-5	TRBJ2-7	TGTGCTAGTGGTTGGACCGGACAGGACCTCTCCTACGAGCAGTACTTC	CASGWTGQDLSYEQYF
NA	NA	TRBV18	TRBJ1-2	TGTGCCAGCTCACCGGGGGATGGCTACACCTTC	CASSPGDGYTF
TRBD1	NA	TRBV27	TRBJ1-2	TGTGCCAGCAGTCTCATAGGGGGCGCGGGCTACACCTTC	CASSLIGGAGYTF
NA	NA	TRBV19	TRBJ1-2	TGTGCCAGTAGTACCCTACCTCAGGGAATTGAAGGCTATGGCTACACCTTC	CASSTLPQGIEGYGYTF
TRBD2	NA	TRBV10-3	TRBJ2-3	TGTGCCATCAGGGGGGCCTCAGGAGCGGGGGGCACAGATACGCAGTATTTT	CAIRGASGAGGTDTQYF
NA	NA	TRBV19	TRBJ2-5	TGTGCCAGTAAGGGGCCCACTCAGGAGACCCAGTACTTC	CASKGPTQETQYF
TRBD1	few	TRBV4-3	TRBJ1-6	TGCGCCAGCAGCCAAGAGGGAGACAGGGGGAATTCACCCCTCCACTTT	CASSQEGDRGNSPLHF
NA	NA	TRBV6-6	TRBJ2-1	TGTGCCAGCAGTCATTCTACAGGGAGCTCCTACAATGAGCAGTTCTTC	CASSHSTGSSYNEQFF
NA	once	TRBV19	TRBJ1-6	TGTGCCAGTAGTCCCAGACAGACCAATTCACCCCTCCACTTT	CASSPRQTNSPLHF
NA	NA	TRBV6-6	TRBJ1-1	TGTGCCAGCAGTGGCGAGCAGGAAGCTTTCTTT	CASSGEQEAFF
NA	NA	TRBV5-5	TRBJ2-7	TGTGCCAGCAGCTTCCAACAGGGTCCCCTCGAGCAGTACTTC	CASSFQQGPLEQYF
NA	NA	TRBV7-9	TRBJ1-2	TGTGCCAGCAGCCCAACCGACGGGGGTGGCTATGGCTACACCTTC	CASSPTDGGGYGYTF
TRBD1	NA	TRBV18	TRBJ1-1	TGTGCCAGCTCACTTCAGGGGGGCACTGAAGCTTTCTTT	CASSLQGGTEAFF
NA	NA	TRBV15	TRBJ2-3	TGTGCCACCAGCAGAGATTACGCAGGGTCCACAGATACGCAGTATTTT	CATSRDYAGSTDTQYF
NA	NA	TRBV19	TRBJ1-6	TGTGCCAGTAGTAGGGCCGGGCGCCAAGCGGCCTATAATTCACCCCTCCACTTT	CASSRAGRQAAYNSPLHF
TRBD1	NA	TRBV5-1	TRBJ2-3	TGCGCCAGCAGCTTCTTAGGACAGGGGGCCCCCACAGATACGCAGTATTTT	CASSFLGQGAPTDTQYF